This entry lists 26 T cell receptor beta chains sequenced from one sample in a study of identical twins. Using its own MiXCR run on the 5' RACE reads, TCRdb lists one record per CDR3 protein. The table shows around 670,000 distinct CDR3 sequences, with approximately 6% occurring only once. The sample consisted of naive T cells sorted from blood. Source of these receptors: a man in his late teens or twenties in good health.

This clonotype was detected ten times or more. The chain combines TRBV29-1 with TRBJ2-7, with a tentative D call TRBD1 (5 bases). The CDR3 loop spans 11 amino acids. CDR1 is SQVTM and CDR2 is ANQGSEA in the germline V gene. CDR3 coding DNA: TGCAGTTGGCCAGGGCTGGGGGAGCAGTACGTC. Translated, it gives CSWPGLGEQYV.

This chain links TRBV20-1 with TRBJ2-2, with 10 positions matching TRBD2. Unmatched junction bases numbered 7, after V lost 6 bases and J lost 3 bases. The CDR3 spans 15 residues. Germline loops: CDR1 DFQATT, CDR2 SNEGSKA (reference sequence). The CDR3 reads CSALSGRADTGELFF. DNA for the CDR3: TGCAGTGCATTAAGCGGGAGGGCCGACACCGGGGAGCTGTTTTTT.

This clonotype was seen only a few times. The chain recombines TRBV20-1 with TRBJ2-7; D ambiguous. Germline-derived CDR1 and CDR2 are DFQATT and SNEGSKA (reference sequence). V was shortened by 3 bases and J by 3 bases, with 21 bases between the two germline ends. The CDR3 extends over 16 amino acids. CDR3 loop: CSARCGFRFPSYEQYF. CDR3 sequence (DNA): TGCAGTGCTAGGTGCGGATTTAGATTCCCAAGCTACGAGCAGTACTTC.

This clonotype was detected ten times or more. V usage is TRBV7-6 and J usage is TRBJ2-1; no firm D call. Germline V gives CDR1 SGHVS, CDR2 FNYEAQ. The CDR3 has 15 residues. V lost 5 bases and J 4 bases, leaving 15 bases between the germline ends. CDR3 sequence (DNA): TGTGCCAGCAGCACGCAGACTGGGCCGTACAATGAGCAGTTCTTC. It translates to CASSTQTGPYNEQFF.

This clonotype turned up a few times. The J gene is TRBJ2-5, the V gene TRBV5-6; D ambiguous. The ends were cut back, 5 bases at V and 5 bases at J, with 16 bases in the middle. Germline-derived CDR1 and CDR2 are SGHDT and YYEEEE. The CDR3 loop spans 14 amino acids. Here the CDR3 DNA reads TGTGCCAGCAGGCCAACCAGTTTTGGGGAGACCCAGTACTTC. It encodes CASRPTSFGETQYF. Combining the CDR3 with reference TRBV5-6 and TRBJ2-5 gives the whole variable domain DAGVTQSPTHLIKTRGQQVTLRCSPKSGHDTVSWYQQALGQGPQFIFQYYEEEERQRGNFPDRFSGHQFPNYSSELNVNALLLGDSALYLCASRPTSFGETQYFGPGTRLLVL.

The DNA for the CDR3 is TGCGCCAGTATGGCGCGGGGCTCCTACGAGCAGTACTTC. Translating gives CASMARGSYEQYF. The V gene is TRBV5-1, the J gene TRBJ2-7; tentative D call: TRBD2 (6 bases). V lost 8 bases to trimming and J lost 0 bases, with 12 bases between them. Germline loops: CDR1 SGHRS, CDR2 YFSETQ. CDR3 length: 13 amino acids.

This chain uses TRBV7-9 with TRBJ1-2, with 9 bases aligning to TRBD1. Per the germline V gene, CDR1 is SEHNR and CDR2 is FQNEAQ (reference sequence). The CDR3 runs to 15 residues. The trim removed 4 bases at V and 8 bases at J, leaving 11 bases unmatched. The CDR3 DNA is TGTGCCAGCAGCTCATCGAACAGGGGGCGGAAAGGCTACACCTTC. This translates into CASSSSNRGRKGYTF.

The sample holds a few counts of this clonotype. The V call is TRBV6-1, the J call TRBJ2-3; D is undetermined. V dropped 6 bases and J dropped 4 bases, with 8 bases sitting between them. Germline CDR1 reads MNHNS; CDR2 reads SASEGT. CDR3 length: 12 residues. The CDR3 DNA reads TGTGCCAGCAGCCGTGAGGCAGATACGCAGTATTTT. Translation gives CASSREADTQYF.

In its sample, this clonotype was seen many times. The chain employs TRBV6-5 and TRBJ2-1; 10 bases align to TRBD1. In germline, CDR1 is MNHEY, CDR2 SVGAGI. V was clipped by 5 bases and J by 8 bases; unmatched bases: 9. This CDR3 has 15 residues. CDR3 amino acids: CASSNRDRGGDEQFF. The CDR3, as DNA: TGTGCCAGCAGTAACCGGGACAGGGGTGGCGATGAGCAGTTCTTC.

The rearrangement joins TRBV19 to TRBJ1-1, with D maybe TRBD1 (6 bases). The germline V gene encodes CDR1 LNHDA and CDR2 SQIVND (reference sequence). V was shortened by 3 bases and J by 6 bases, with 11 bases between the two germline ends. The CDR3 length is 13 residues. The CDR3 DNA reads as TGTGCCAGTAGTATCGACAGGTCACCTGAAGCTTTCTTT. Translating it yields CASSIDRSPEAFF.

This clonotype came up many times. The chain couples TRBV5-6 to TRBJ2-5; D assignment may be TRBD1 or TRBD2 (6 bases each). In germline, CDR1 is SGHDT, CDR2 YYEEEE. V lost 1 base and J 1 base, leaving 11 bases between the germline ends. The CDR3 runs to 15 residues. The CDR3 DNA is TGTGCCAGCAGCTTGATTGGGGGGCTCCAAGAGACCCAGTACTTC. This gives the protein CASSLIGGLQETQYF.

The rearrangement uses TRBV7-8 and TRBJ2-7, with D perhaps TRBD1 (6 bases). V shed 3 bases and J shed 2 bases, with 11 bases lying between them. The CDR3 length is 14 residues. CDR1 is SGHVS and CDR2 is FQNEAQ in the germline V gene. CDR3 DNA: TGTGCCAGCAGCTTGGAATGGGGGCCCTACGAGCAGTACGTC. It is translated as CASSLEWGPYEQYV.

This clonotype was counted between two and nine times. The chain uses TRBV20-1 and TRBJ1-2; the match to TRBD1 covers 7 bases. Germline trimming cut 4 bases from V and 7 bases from J; bases unmatched to any gene: 9. The CDR3 has 13 amino acids. Germline V gene sequence: CDR1 DFQATT, CDR2 SNEGSKA (reference sequence). Written as DNA, the CDR3 is TGCAGTGCTAACAGACAGGGCCCTCTTGGCTACACCTTC. Its protein product is CSANRQGPLGYTF.

Only a few counts were recorded for this clonotype. The rearrangement links TRBV20-1 to TRBJ2-2; TRBD1 might be the D (5 bases). CDR1 and CDR2 (germline): DFQATT, SNEGSKA (reference sequence). The CDR3 runs to 11 residues. V was clipped by 6 bases and J by 8 bases, with 10 bases between them. The CDR3 DNA reads TGCAGTGCCATAGGGGCGGGGGAGCTGTTTTTT. This gives the protein CSAIGAGELFF.

This clonotype has ten or more counts. J is TRBJ2-3 and V is TRBV12-3 or TRBV12-4; D is uncertain. This CDR3 is 11 amino acids long. Deletions cut 4 bases from V and 5 bases from J, with 4 bases between. The CDR3 loop is CASSWEDTQYF. Written as DNA, the CDR3 is TGTGCCAGCAGTTGGGAAGATACGCAGTATTTT.

This clonotype has a handful of counts. The chain recombines TRBV5-1 with TRBJ2-6, with D hard to call. The CDR3 has 14 amino acids. With 5 bases removed from V and 4 bases from J, the gap between germline ends came to 10 bases. In germline, CDR1 is SGHRS, CDR2 YFSETQ. The CDR3 DNA reads as TGCGCCAGCAGTCAAACCCAGGGGGCCAACGTCCTGACTTTC. Translation: CASSQTQGANVLTF.

This clonotype was seen only once. The chain combines TRBV7-6 with TRBJ2-2; D is unclear. The CDR3 extends over 15 amino acids. V lost 1 base and J lost 5, with 11 bases in between. Germline CDR1 and CDR2: SGHVS and FNYEAQ. The CDR3 bases are TGTGCCAGCAGCTTAGTAATGGCGGATACCGGGGAGCTGTTTTTT. The encoded protein is CASSLVMADTGELFF.

The J gene is TRBJ2-2, the V gene TRBV9; the D is unclear. CDR3 length: 14 amino acids. V was pared by 2 bases and J by 9 bases, with 14 bases between. The germline CDR1 and CDR2 sequences are SGDLS and YYNGEE. The CDR3 bases are TGTGCCAGCAGCGTCCTCTCTCTCGACCGGGAGCTGTTTTTT. As protein: CASSVLSLDRELFF.

This clonotype was found many times. J is TRBJ2-5 and V is TRBV7-2; D might be TRBD1 (7 bases). CDR1 and CDR2 from the germline V gene are SGHTA and FQGNSA. The V end was cut by 5 bases, the J end by 2 bases, with 18 bases between. The CDR3 runs to 16 residues. This CDR3 reads CASSPPPGDRQETQYF. In DNA, the CDR3 is TGTGCCAGCAGCCCTCCCCCGGGGGACAGACAAGAGACCCAGTACTTC.

The rearrangement joins TRBV7-9 to TRBJ2-7; 9 bases line up with TRBD2. J gave up 5 bases and V 5 bases, and 13 bases lay outside the gene matches. The CDR3 runs 16 residues. Germline values: CDR1 SEHNR, CDR2 FQNEAQ (reference sequence). In nucleotides, the CDR3 is TGTGCCAGCAGCGAGAATAGCGGGAGACCTCCTGACGAGCAGTACTTC. Translating it yields CASSENSGRPPDEQYF.

This clonotype was seen many times. The rearrangement links TRBV20-1 to TRBJ1-1; D not resolved. The germline V gene encodes CDR1 DFQATT and CDR2 SNEGSKA (reference sequence). The CDR3 is 13 amino acids. The V end lost 3 bases, the J end lost 6 bases, and 14 bases lay between the germline ends. The DNA for the CDR3 is TGCAGTGCTAGGGACCTCGGACGGTCTGAAGCTTTCTTT. It codes for CSARDLGRSEAFF.

This clonotype has only a few counts. A much larger clone is a single base away; this may be a read error. This sequence joins TRBV7-9 and TRBJ2-3; possibly TRBD1 or TRBD2 for D (5 bases each). V lost 3 bases and J 2 bases, leaving 9 bases between the germline ends. The germline V gene has CDR1 SEHNR and CDR2 FQNEAQ (reference sequence). This CDR3 has 14 residues. The CDR3 here is CASSFRDDTDTQYF. The CDR3 DNA reads TGTGCCAGCAGCTTCCGGGACGACACAGATACGCAGTATTTT.

For this clonotype: A much larger clone differs by one base, so this may be a read error. The chain employs TRBV6-1 and TRBJ2-5, with D unresolved. This CDR3 spans 14 amino acids. Looked up from germline, CDR1 is MNHNS and CDR2 is SASEGT. Trimming pared 4 bases from V and 2 bases from J, leaving 11 bases between. This chain's CDR3 is CASSVAAVQETQYF. The CDR3 region has the DNA TGTGCCAGCAGTGTGGCGGCAGTACAAGAGACCCAGTACTTC.

This clonotype appeared many times. In DNA form, the CDR3 reads TGTGCCAGCTCACCACCTCGGACGATCTACAATGAGCAGTTCTTC. Amino acid sequence: CASSPPRTIYNEQFF. The chain combines TRBV18 with TRBJ2-1; no reliable D call. This CDR3 has 15 residues. V was shortened by 0 bases and J by 3 bases, with 9 bases between the two germline ends. The germline V gene has CDR1 KGHSH and CDR2 LQKENI. The full variable domain, its missing parts supplied by reference TRBV18 and TRBJ2-1, is NAGVMQNPRHLVRRRGQEARLRCSPMKGHSHVYWYRQLPEEGLKFMVYLQKENIIDESGMPKERFSAEFPKEGPSILRIQQVVRGDSAAYFCASSPPRTIYNEQFFGPGTRLTVL.

The sample holds many counts of this clonotype. The chain is built from TRBV27 and TRBJ2-2; D ambiguous. This CDR3 contains 13 residues. Looked up from germline, CDR1 is MNHEY and CDR2 is SMNVEV (reference sequence). Trimming took 3 bases from V and 0 from J, leaving 2 bases between them. DNA for the CDR3: TGTGCCAGCAGTTTTGCGAACACCGGGGAGCTGTTTTTT. Residues: CASSFANTGELFF.

Only a few counts were recorded for this clonotype. The chain employs TRBV28 and TRBJ2-5; 7 bases agree with TRBD1. With 3 bases clipped from V and 5 bases from J, the junction kept 6 bases outside the gene matches. This CDR3 has 14 amino acids. Looked up from germline, CDR1 is MDHEN and CDR2 is SYDVKM. CDR3 region: CASSLDRPRETQYF. The CDR3 DNA reads as TGTGCCAGCAGTTTGGACAGGCCCCGGGAGACCCAGTACTTC.